Following are 5 T cell receptor beta chains from one sample sequenced in a study of T cells in Graves' hyperthyroidism and ophthalmopathy. Amplified TCR beta CDR3 regions came from RNA transcripts. Carried out on the TCR CDR3, a first-round RT-PCR used the HTBI primer set. TCRdb passed the multiplex PCR reads through MiXCR, listing each CDR3 protein once. Of 700,000 or so distinct CDR3 sequences in the sample, about 17% are singletons; the top ten hold around 7.7%. Sequencing input: blood. These receptors were obtained from a young man with Graves' hyperthyroidism.

This clonotype was observed a handful of times. The chain has TRBV27 and TRBJ1-5; D call uncertain. In germline, CDR1 is MNHEY, CDR2 SMNVEV (reference sequence). V dropped 5 bases and J dropped 9 bases, with 20 bases sitting between them. This CDR3 comprises 15 residues. CDR3 bases: TGTGCCAGCAGTCCCCGATCGAGGGAAGGTACGCCCCAGCATTTT. Its translation: CASSPRSREGTPQHF.

This clonotype was detected many times. The chain is built from TRBV28 and TRBJ2-7; no reliable D call. Germline V gene lookup returns CDR1 MDHEN and CDR2 SYDVKM. V was clipped by 6 bases and J by 0 bases, with 15 bases between them. The CDR3 is 15 residues long. The CDR3 loop is CASSRETRASYEQYF. DNA of the CDR3: TGTGCCAGCAGCCGAGAGACTCGAGCCTCCTACGAGCAGTACTTC.

In DNA, the CDR3 is TGCAGCGTTGGCGGGAGAAACTACGAGCAGTACTTC. Amino acid sequence: CSVGGRNYEQYF. This rearrangement joins TRBV29-1 to TRBJ2-7; 7 nucleotides match TRBD2. V shed 4 bases and J 3 bases; nucleotides not matched to a gene: 3. The germline V gene has CDR1 SQVTM and CDR2 ANQGSEA. The CDR3 loop spans 12 amino acids.

This clonotype was detected ten times or more. J is TRBJ2-1 and V is TRBV30; 8 bases line up with TRBD2. The CDR3 spans 15 residues. Germline CDR1 is GTSNPN and CDR2 is SVGIG (reference sequence). With V trimmed by 3 bases and J by 5 bases, 9 bases remained unmatched. The CDR3 here is CAWSPGLAGNNEQFF. Here the CDR3 DNA reads TGTGCCTGGAGCCCGGGGCTAGCGGGTAACAATGAGCAGTTCTTC.

This clonotype has more than one count but fewer than ten. The V and J genes are TRBV27 and TRBJ2-3, with no clear D. The CDR3 length is 15 residues. Germline lookup yields CDR1 MNHEY and CDR2 SMNVEV (reference sequence). With 3 bases removed from V and 4 bases from J, the gap between germline ends came to 14 bases. The CDR3 region is CASSLRTLPSDTQYF. The CDR3 bases are TGTGCCAGCAGTTTGCGTACACTCCCATCAGATACGCAGTATTTT.